Below are 17 T cell receptor beta chains sequenced from a single sample in a study of blood T cell repertoires in COVID-19. Sequenced by immunoSEQ multiplex PCR; TCRdb stores in-frame clones only, minus some. The sample carries around 150,000 clones, roughly 82% recorded once. The source material was peripheral blood. Every receptor here comes from a woman aged 40 to 50 with COVID-19, enrolled during active disease.

This chain joins TRBV4-1 and TRBJ2-7; TRBD1 might be the D (5 bases). V was cut by 3 bases and J by 2 bases, with 23 bases left in between. This CDR3 comprises 18 residues. The germline CDR1 and CDR2 sequences are MGHRA and YSYEKL. The DNA of the CDR3 is TGCGCCAGCAGCCACAAAGGGGATATATCTCGGAAGACCTACGAGCAGTACGTC. It is translated as CASSHKGDISRKTYEQYV.

The gene calls are TRBV6-5 and TRBJ1-5; 8 bases agree with TRBD1. The CDR3 runs 14 residues. Germline-derived CDR1 and CDR2 are MNHEY and SVGAGI. V trimming: 10 bases; J trimming: 7 bases; junction bases outside the gene matches: 12. In DNA, the CDR3 is TGTGCCACCTGGACAGGGTTTCTGAACCAGCCCCAGCATTTT. It encodes CATWTGFLNQPQHF.

The chain recombines TRBV7-2 with TRBJ2-3; TRBD2 matches at 9 bases. Germline V gene data show CDR1 as SGHTA and CDR2 as FQGNSA. Unmatched junction bases numbered 10, after V lost 8 bases and J lost 4 bases. This CDR3 comprises 15 residues. CDR3 loop: CASAPPSGGPDTQYF. CDR3 coding DNA: TGTGCCAGCGCGCCCCCCAGCGGGGGGCCAGATACGCAGTATTTT.

V and J are TRBV2 and TRBJ2-5, with 7 bases aligning to TRBD1. The V gene's germline CDR1 is SNHLY and CDR2 FYNNEI. This CDR3 region has 14 residues. V shed 2 bases, J shed 4 bases, and the junction held 4 bases outside the gene matches. Written as DNA, the CDR3 is TGTGCCAGCAGTGAAACACCAGGGGGAGAGACCCAGTACTTC. Translated: CASSETPGGETQYF.

The genes are TRBV5-6 and TRBJ1-5, with 7 bases lining up with TRBD1. The junction had 5 bases not matched to a gene; V was cut back by 5 bases and J by 3 bases. This CDR3 has 14 amino acids. The germline CDR1 and CDR2 sequences are SGHDT and YYEEEE. CDR3 region: CASSFGQDNQPQHF. In nucleotides, the CDR3 is TGTGCCAGCAGTTTCGGACAGGACAATCAGCCCCAGCATTTT.

The V gene is TRBV19, the J gene TRBJ2-3; 8 bases match TRBD2. The CDR3 spans 14 residues. Germline-derived CDR1 and CDR2 are LNHDA and SQIVND (reference sequence). The V segment lost 4 bases and the J segment 7 bases; nucleotides outside the gene matches: 7. The CDR3 protein is CASSTAGGPNTQYF. The CDR3 region has the DNA TGTGCCAGTAGTACGGCGGGAGGACCAAATACGCAGTATTTT.

In its sample, this clone was seen once. This chain joins TRBV18 and TRBJ1-3, with D uncertain. The CDR3 has 12 amino acids. Germline CDR1 is KGHSH and CDR2 is LQKENI. V lost 6 bases and J lost 4, with 7 bases in between. In DNA form, the CDR3 reads TGTGCCAGCTCGCCCGAGGGAAACACCATATATTTT. This sequence encodes CASSPEGNTIYF.

This chain joins TRBV5-6 and TRBJ2-7, with D hard to call. The germline gives CDR1 SGHDT, CDR2 YYEEEE. The V end was cut by 4 bases, the J end by 3 bases, with 14 bases between. CDR3 length equals 14 residues. CDR3 DNA sequence: TGTGCCAGCAGCCAGTACGTGGTAAACTACGAGCAGTACTTC. The encoded protein is CASSQYVVNYEQYF.

The genes are TRBV2 and TRBJ2-1, with D possibly matching TRBD2 (6 bases). V lost 6 bases and J lost 9, with 6 bases in between. The length of the CDR3 is 10 residues. Germline V gene sequence: CDR1 SNHLY, CDR2 FYNNEI. The CDR3 protein is CASRGGEQFF. The CDR3 region has the DNA TGTGCCAGCAGGGGGGGTGAGCAGTTCTTC.

The chain combines TRBV11-1 with TRBJ2-5; D unresolved. Trimming pared 5 bases from V and 1 base from J, leaving 11 bases between. The CDR3 totals 14 residues. The germline gives CDR1 SGHAT, CDR2 FQDESV (reference sequence). The CDR3 protein is CASSQQLSQETQYF. The DNA of the CDR3 is TGTGCCAGCAGCCAACAATTAAGCCAAGAGACCCAGTACTTC.

The chain recombines TRBV7-9 with TRBJ1-2, with 7 nucleotides matching TRBD1. The germline gives CDR1 SEHNR, CDR2 FQNEAQ (reference sequence). Trimming at V came to 3 bases and at J to 6 bases, leaving 13 bases not matched to a gene. The CDR3 sequence is 16 residues long. CDR3 sequence: CASSLNHRGTADGYTF. The CDR3, as DNA: TGTGCCAGCAGCTTGAACCACCGCGGGACAGCGGATGGCTACACCTTC.

This clone was seen more than once but under ten times. The chain recombines TRBV11-1 with TRBJ2-7; weak D call: TRBD2 (5 bases). CDR3 size: 14 residues. V lost 5 bases, J lost 2 bases, and 13 bases lay in between. Germline assignment: CDR1 SGHAT and CDR2 FQDESV (reference sequence). The CDR3 coding sequence is TGTGCCAGCAGCCGCGGACTGGAAACCTACGAGCAGTACTTC. This translates into CASSRGLETYEQYF.

The gene calls are TRBV4-1 and TRBJ1-4; D is uncertain. This CDR3 has 15 residues. Germline V gives CDR1 MGHRA, CDR2 YSYEKL. The germline V and J ends were trimmed by 1 base and 4 bases, with 10 bases remaining between them. The CDR3 DNA reads TGCGCCAGCAGCCAAGCGGAAGGGAGTAATGAAAAACTGTTTTTT. Amino acids: CASSQAEGSNEKLFF.

This CDR3 reads CASIWGGSYNEQFF. CDR3 in DNA: TGTGCCAGCATCTGGGGGGGGTCCTACAATGAGCAGTTCTTC. The rearrangement uses TRBV6-5 and TRBJ2-1; 7 positions match TRBD2. Germline trimming cut 7 bases from V and 1 base from J; bases unmatched to any gene: 4. This CDR3 comprises 14 residues. Germline CDR1 is MNHEY and CDR2 is SVGAGI.

The chain has TRBV2 and TRBJ2-2; D possibly corresponds to TRBD1 (5 bases). The V and J ends lost 8 bases and 4 bases respectively, with 14 bases between them. The germline CDR1 and CDR2 sequences are SNHLY and FYNNEI. This CDR3 has 14 amino acids. CDR3 sequence: CASFAGLLTGELFF. In nucleotides, the CDR3 is TGTGCCAGCTTCGCAGGGCTACTCACCGGGGAGCTGTTTTTT.

This chain uses TRBV2 with TRBJ2-5, with D unresolved. The CDR3 consists of 9 residues. In germline, CDR1 is SNHLY, CDR2 FYNNEI. The V end lost 3 bases, the J end lost 9 bases, and 2 bases lay between the germline ends. The DNA of the CDR3 is TGTGCCAGCAGTGACTCCCAGTACTTC. Amino acid sequence: CASSDSQYF. Looking up the rest from reference TRBV2 and TRBJ2-5 gives the full variable domain: EPEVTQTPSHQVTQMGQEVILRCVPISNHLYFYWYRQILGQKVEFLVSFYNNEISEKSEIFDDQFSVERPDGSNFTLKIRSTKLEDSAMYFCASSDSQYFGPGTRLLVL.

The chain has TRBV18 and TRBJ1-1; D not resolved. CDR3 length: 13 residues. Germline V gene lookup returns CDR1 KGHSH and CDR2 LQKENI. Deletions cut 3 bases from V and 6 bases from J, with 11 bases between. The DNA of the CDR3 is TGTGCCAGCTCACCCATTCTCTATGCTGAAGCTTTCTTT. It yields the protein CASSPILYAEAFF. Filled out from reference TRBV18 and TRBJ1-1, the complete variable domain reads NAGVMQNPRHLVRRRGQEARLRCSPMKGHSHVYWYRQLPEEGLKFMVYLQKENIIDESGMPKERFSAEFPKEGPSILRIQQVVRGDSAAYFCASSPILYAEAFFGQGTRLTVV.